This entry describes one TCR beta chain. This clone is considered medium-sized (0.01 to 0.1%). The antigen it binds to is not known. No base quality information exists; no much larger clone differs at one position. These data are taken from a study of blood T cell repertoires in COVID-19 (dated by TCRdb to 2020 to 2022). About the study as a whole: Samples covering the acute and convalescent phases of COVID-19 were provided by collaborators in the United States, Italy and Spain. The prospective study material was composed of cDNA or gDNA derived from T cells, B-cell-depleted T cells, or PBMCs. Subjects who had been exposed to COVID-19, were actively infected with it, or had recovered from it provided the deeply sampled blood TCRbeta repertoires that made up the dataset. A freely available public database, intended as a resource for researchers studying the immune response to SARS-CoV-2, is where the repertoires were released. Samples came from the ongoing ImmuneRACE study (first 160 participants) plus 1,254 subjects from 6 global collaborators. Sample metadata almost always included a de-identified subject ID, COVID-19 status, age in years and sex. Where HLA class I and class II types were available, the types were taken from metadata supplied by the sample provider, not from assay-based typing.

V is pruned by 6 bases and J by 4 bases, leaving 8 bases of the junction without a gene match. CDR1 SEHNR and CDR2 FQNEAQ were looked up in the germline V gene (reference sequence). The CDR3 measures 15 amino acids from cysteine to phenylalanine. Only CDR3 DNA is held: 45 bases, read in frame from base 1. Summary of the overall study and its limitations: The amount of clinical and demographic metadata varied by source and participant and was provided uncurated.

Each collaborating institution followed its own protocols to collect whole blood in K2EDTA tubes. For TCRbeta analysis, collaborator samples were shipped as frozen whole blood, as isolated PBMCs, or as DNA extracted from either sample type. TCRbeta CDR3 regions were amplified from genomic DNA by means of the immunoSEQ Assay, a bias-controlled multiplex PCR. As for the authors' bioinformatics: The number of nucleated cells in each sample was estimated by amplification of reference gene primers within the assay. To quantify the absolute abundance of each unique TCRbeta CDR3 rearrangement, sequence reads were collapsed and filtered. For each sample, productive Simpson clonality was calculated as the square root of Simpson's diversity index over productive rearrangements. Held by TCRdb, this immuneACCESS table contains in-frame sequences only and omits some clones. Under half of the omission traces to an unresolved V gene where checked; the cause of the rest is unknown. D and trimming were read from the DNA, whereas the V and J calls and clone size are those reported in that table. This sample is represented by about 170,000 clones; about 83% of them were singletons. The ten largest clones capture about 1.9% of the sample.

This TCR was sampled from a woman over 75 with acute or convalescent COVID-19. Recombination connected TRBV7-9 to TRBJ2-7; TRBD2 agrees with 11 junctional bases. The sequenced material came from peripheral blood. The CDR3 corresponds to CASSYTSGSPYEQYF. The DNA sequence reads TGTGCCAGCAGTTACACTAGCGGGAGCCCATACGAGCAGTACTTC.